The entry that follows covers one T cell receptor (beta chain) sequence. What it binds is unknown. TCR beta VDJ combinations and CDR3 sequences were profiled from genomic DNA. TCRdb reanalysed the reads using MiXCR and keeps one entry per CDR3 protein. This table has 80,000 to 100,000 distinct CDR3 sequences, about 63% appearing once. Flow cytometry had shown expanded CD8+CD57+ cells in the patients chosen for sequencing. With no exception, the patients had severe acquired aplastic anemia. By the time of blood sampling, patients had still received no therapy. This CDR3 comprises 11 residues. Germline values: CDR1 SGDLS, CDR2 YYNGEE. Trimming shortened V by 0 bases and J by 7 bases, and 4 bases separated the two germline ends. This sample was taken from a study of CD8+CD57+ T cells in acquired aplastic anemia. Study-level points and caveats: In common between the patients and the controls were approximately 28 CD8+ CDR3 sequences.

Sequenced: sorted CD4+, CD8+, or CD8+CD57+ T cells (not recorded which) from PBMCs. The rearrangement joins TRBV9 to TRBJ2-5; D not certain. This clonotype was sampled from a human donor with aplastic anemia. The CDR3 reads CASSVGGTQYF. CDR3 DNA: TGTGCCAGCAGCGTAGGGGGGACCCAGTACTTC. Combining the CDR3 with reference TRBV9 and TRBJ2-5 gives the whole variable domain DSGVTQTPKHLITATGQRVTLRCSPRSGDLSVYWYQQSLDQGLQFLIQYYNGEERAKGNILERFSAQQFPDLHSELNLSSLELGDSALYFCASSVGGTQYFGPGTRLLVL.